The 15 T cell receptor beta chains listed next were all sequenced from one sample in a study of T cells in Graves' hyperthyroidism and ophthalmopathy. TCR beta CDR3 sequences were amplified from RNA transcripts. The HTBI primer set drove a first-round RT-PCR of the TCR CDR3. MiXCR was run by TCRdb on the multiplex PCR reads, yielding one entry per CDR3 protein. The sample yields fewer than 900,000 distinct CDR3 sequences, under 20% seen once. Sequenced: blood. All receptors come from a woman aged 50 to 60 with Graves' hyperthyroidism that later progressed to Graves' ophthalmopathy.

Regarding this clonotype: A junction boundary mismatches the germline segment, possibly from a read error. The chain couples TRBV7-7 to TRBJ2-5; perhaps TRBD2 as D (6 bases). There are 17 residues in the CDR3. CDR1 is SSHAT, CDR2 FNYEAQ, per germline (reference sequence). CDR3 coding DNA: TGTGCTAGCAGCTTAGCGCTGGCGGGACCAGCCCCAGAGACCCAGTACTTC. Its translation is CASSLALAGPAPETQYF. Full variable domain (outside the CDR3, taken from reference TRBV7-7 and TRBJ2-5): GAGVSQSPRYKVTKRGQDVTLRCDPISSHATLYWYQQALGQGPEFLTYFNYEAQPDKSGLPSDRFSAERPEGSISTLTIQRTEQRDSAMYRCASSLALAGPAPETQYFGPGTRLLVL.

This clonotype appeared many times. This chain joins TRBV3-1 and TRBJ1-1; 9 bases agree with TRBD1. Per the germline V gene, CDR1 is LGHDT and CDR2 is YNNKEL (reference sequence). The V and J ends lost 3 bases and 12 bases, in that order; junction bases with no gene match: 5. The length of the CDR3 is 12 residues. The CDR3, as DNA: TGTGCCAGCAGCCAGCCGGGACAGGGAACTTTCTTT. This gives the protein CASSQPGQGTFF.

This clonotype has at least ten counts. The rearrangement joins TRBV2 to TRBJ1-1; D is unresolved. Germline CDR1 reads SNHLY; CDR2 reads FYNNEI. The ends were cut back, 4 bases at V and 4 bases at J, with 10 bases in the middle. The CDR3 sequence is 13 residues long. CDR3 sequence (DNA): TGTGCCAGCAGTGTAGTACAAGGCACTGAAGCTTTCTTT. Amino acids: CASSVVQGTEAFF.

This clonotype occurred many times. The J gene is TRBJ1-1, the V gene TRBV5-1, with TRBD1 identical over 11 bases. Germline V gene data show CDR1 as SGHRS and CDR2 as YFSETQ. The CDR3 contains 19 residues. J lost 3 bases, V lost 0 bases, and 13 bases had no gene match. CDR3 amino acids: CASSLEFTDRGLKDTEAFF. For the CDR3, the DNA is TGCGCCAGCAGCTTGGAATTTACGGACAGGGGGCTTAAGGACACTGAAGCTTTCTTT.

This clonotype has a handful of counts. This rearrangement joins TRBV7-2 to TRBJ2-1, with D tentatively TRBD2 (6 bases). From germline, CDR1 is SGHTA and CDR2 FQGNSA. CDR3 size: 15 residues. Trimming shortened V by 2 bases and J by 4 bases, and 12 bases separated the two germline ends. The CDR3 DNA reads TGTGCCAGCAGCTTAAGGAGGGTACAGTACAATGAGCAGTTCTTC. As protein: CASSLRRVQYNEQFF. Supplemented by reference TRBV7-2 and TRBJ2-1, the full variable domain reads GAGVSQSPSNKVTEKGKDVELRCDPISGHTALYWYRQSLGQGLEFLIYFQGNSAPDKSGLPSDRFSAERTGGSVSTLTIQRTQQEDSAVYLCASSLRRVQYNEQFFGPGTRLTVL.

In this sample, this clonotype turned up many times. The V gene is TRBV7-3, the J gene TRBJ1-1; no clear D gene. Germline CDR1 SGHTA, CDR2 FQGTGA. With 5 bases removed from V and 6 bases from J, the gap between germline ends came to 10 bases. This CDR3 has 12 amino acids. The CDR3 spells CASSEDKAEAFF. The CDR3 DNA sequence: TGTGCCAGCAGCGAGGATAAGGCTGAAGCTTTCTTT.

V gene TRBV30 combines with J gene TRBJ2-2; possible D gene TRBD1, 6 bases. Trimming pared 3 bases from V and 5 bases from J, leaving 13 bases between. The CDR3 is made up of 14 amino acids. The germline V gene has CDR1 GTSNPN and CDR2 SVGIG (reference sequence). For the CDR3, the DNA is TGTGCCTGGAGGGAAGGGGGACCAACCGGGGAGCTGTTTTTT. This translates into CAWREGGPTGELFF. The whole variable domain, remainder taken from reference TRBV30 and TRBJ2-2, is SQTIHQWPATLVQPVGSPLSLECTVEGTSNPNLYWYRQAAGRGLQLLFYSVGIGQISSEVPQNLSASRPQDRQFILSSKKLLLSDSGFYLCAWREGGPTGELFFGEGSRLTVL.

There are a few counts of this clonotype. The J gene is TRBJ2-1, the V gene TRBV5-4; D possibly corresponds to TRBD2 (6 bases). Germline lookup yields CDR1 SGHNT and CDR2 YYREEE (reference sequence). The CDR3 totals 14 residues. The V end lost 4 bases, the J end lost 4 bases, and 12 bases lay between the germline ends. CDR3 nucleotide sequence: TGTGCCAGCAGCGATCCCGGGGGATACAATGAGCAGTTCTTC. It encodes CASSDPGGYNEQFF.

The chain couples TRBV20-1 to TRBJ1-1, with D unclear. Germline V gives CDR1 DFQATT, CDR2 SNEGSKA (reference sequence). The CDR3 loop spans 15 amino acids. V lost 3 bases and J lost 4, with 18 bases in between. Here the CDR3 reads CSASLGHSGRTEAFF. The DNA for the CDR3 is TGCAGTGCTAGTCTTGGCCACTCCGGGCGCACTGAAGCTTTCTTT.

V usage is TRBV7-9 and J usage is TRBJ1-1, with no clear D. The length of the CDR3 is 13 residues. Trimming stripped 2 bases from V and 6 bases from J, with 10 bases between. The germline CDR1 and CDR2 sequences are SEHNR and FQNEAQ (reference sequence). The CDR3 region has the DNA TGTGCCAGCAGCTTATGGGGAGCCGCTGAAGCTTTCTTT. Amino acids: CASSLWGAAEAFF.

This clonotype was picked up many times. The chain couples TRBV20-1 to TRBJ1-2; D is perhaps TRBD1 (5 bases). Trimming took off 5 bases at V and 4 bases at J, with 11 bases between the two ends. This CDR3 comprises 12 residues. Germline CDR1 DFQATT, CDR2 SNEGSKA (reference sequence). The CDR3 DNA reads as TGCAGTGCTCATGGGACGGGCTATGGCTACACCTTC. Amino acids: CSAHGTGYGYTF.

CDR3 loop: CSADRAGANVLTF. CDR3 DNA sequence: TGCAGTGCCGACAGGGCTGGGGCCAACGTCCTGACTTTC. The chain combines TRBV20-1 with TRBJ2-6; 7 bases fit TRBD1. Germline values: CDR1 DFQATT, CDR2 SNEGSKA (reference sequence). V dropped 6 bases and J dropped 2; count of bases not matched to a gene: 1. The CDR3 runs 13 residues.

At least ten counts were recorded for this clonotype. This chain connects TRBV29-1 to TRBJ2-7, with a tentative D call TRBD1 (6 bases). This CDR3 is built from 13 residues. The ends were cut back, 4 bases at V and 0 bases at J, with 10 bases in the middle. The V gene's germline CDR1 is SQVTM and CDR2 ANQGSEA. The CDR3 region is CSVGGHVSYEQYF. DNA of the CDR3: TGCAGCGTTGGGGGACACGTCTCCTACGAGCAGTACTTC.

This clonotype came up many times. The chain is built from TRBV7-2 and TRBJ2-3; 8 bases fit TRBD2. This CDR3 is built from 15 residues. The ends lost 3 bases at V and 3 bases at J; junction bases unmatched: 5. Germline CDR1 SGHTA, CDR2 FQGNSA. Here the CDR3 DNA reads TGTGCCAGCAGCTTCCAGCGGGGGAAGACAGATACGCAGTATTTT. This translates into CASSFQRGKTDTQYF.

CDR3 sequence reads: CASSLTGALDTIYF. The CDR3 bases are TGTGCCAGCAGCTTAACGGGGGCTCTTGACACCATATATTTT. J is TRBJ1-3 and V is TRBV7-3, with a possible D match to TRBD1 (6 bases). There are 14 residues in the CDR3. Trimming shortened V by 0 bases and J by 8 bases, and 11 bases separated the two germline ends. Germline loops: CDR1 SGHTA, CDR2 FQGTGA. The full variable domain, in which reference TRBV7-3 and TRBJ1-3 provide the parts outside the CDR3, is GAGVSQTPSNKVTEKGKYVELRCDPISGHTALYWYRQSLGQGPEFLIYFQGTGAADDSGLPNDRFFAVRPEGSVSTLKIQRTERGDSAVYLCASSLTGALDTIYFGEGSWLTVV.